Below are 10 T cell receptor beta chains sequenced from a single sample in a study of T cell repertoires in cytomegalovirus infection (dated by TCRdb to between 2019 and 2020). These receptors' targets are unknown. TCRdb lists the instrument as Illumina HiSeq 1500. TCRdb reprocessing: public reads trimmed at Q25 with fastp, clones called with MiXCR, in-frame beta chains kept. Every entry covers one CDR3 protein and lists the most common genes and DNA from its rows. Here the sample has 100,000 to 150,000 distinct CDR3 sequences; roughly a quarter occur a single time. The top ten constitute 30% to 40% of the sample. Sequencing was carried out using PBMCs, sequenced either directly or after in vitro stimulation (not recorded which). The receptors come from a human donor in good health (CMV status not recorded). Some clones in this sample may be carry-over from other donors' samples.

This clonotype has just a few counts. The rearrangement joins TRBV6-5 to TRBJ2-1; no reliable D call. This CDR3 has 13 residues. V was cut by 0 bases and J by 2 bases, with 2 bases left in between. From germline, CDR1 is MNHEY and CDR2 SVGAGI. The CDR3 bases are TGTGCCAGCAGTTACTCGGCCTACAATGAGCAGTTCTTC. Protein product: CASSYSAYNEQFF.

This clonotype has at least ten counts. The CDR3 loop is CASSLANGRNEQFF. CDR3 nucleotides: TGTGCCAGCAGCTTAGCGAATGGGCGAAATGAGCAGTTCTTC. This chain uses TRBV7-2 with TRBJ2-1, with D unclear. The germline CDR1 and CDR2 sequences are SGHTA and FQGNSA. V dropped 0 bases and J dropped 7 bases, with 10 bases sitting between them. The CDR3 is made up of 14 amino acids.

This chain connects TRBV7-2 to TRBJ2-3; tentatively, D is TRBD2 (6 bases). The CDR3 consists of 15 residues. Germline values: CDR1 SGHTA, CDR2 FQGNSA. Trimming cost V 0 bases and J 2 bases, with 9 bases left between them. The CDR3 spells CASSLARGYTDTQYF. CDR3 coding DNA: TGTGCCAGCAGCTTAGCACGGGGGTACACAGATACGCAGTATTTT.

This clonotype has ten or more counts. This chain connects TRBV12-3 or TRBV12-4 to TRBJ2-3; 7 bases are a match to TRBD2. V was clipped by 3 bases and J by 1 base; unmatched bases: 4. The CDR3 is 15 amino acids. CDR3 protein: CASSFLLAGTDTQYF. CDR3 nucleotide sequence: TGTGCCAGCAGTTTTCTGCTAGCGGGCACAGATACGCAGTATTTT.

The V gene is TRBV4-2, the J gene TRBJ1-2; 8 bases fit TRBD1. J lost 2 bases, V lost 1 base, and 6 bases had no gene match. The V gene's germline CDR1 is LGHNA and CDR2 YNFKEQ. This CDR3 has 16 residues. CDR3 DNA sequence: TGTGCCAGCAGCCAAGCCGGGACAGGAGGGAACTATGGCTACACCTTC. Encoded protein: CASSQAGTGGNYGYTF.

This clonotype has more than one count but fewer than ten. The V call is TRBV19, the J call TRBJ1-2; the D gene is possibly TRBD1 (6 bases). Trimming took 6 bases from V and 3 from J, leaving 20 bases between them. The germline CDR1 and CDR2 sequences are LNHDA and SQIVND (reference sequence). This CDR3 is 16 amino acids long. CDR3 region: CASRRVGQLPDYGYTF. The CDR3 bases are TGTGCCAGTAGAAGGGTCGGACAGCTCCCCGACTATGGCTACACCTTC.

This clonotype turned up a few times. This chain joins TRBV11-2 and TRBJ2-3; no definite D call. Trimming cost V 5 bases and J 4 bases, with 13 bases left between them. The length of the CDR3 is 14 residues. Germline values: CDR1 SGHAT, CDR2 FQNNGV. The CDR3, as DNA: TGTGCCAGCAGCCTTCTCTGGGGATCAGATACGCAGTATTTT. Amino acids: CASSLLWGSDTQYF.

This clonotype was counted at least ten times. This chain uses TRBV7-9 with TRBJ2-6; TRBD1 matches 11 bases. Per the germline V gene, CDR1 is SEHNR and CDR2 is FQNEAQ (reference sequence). V was clipped by 4 bases and J by 0 bases; unmatched bases: 8. The CDR3 has 19 residues. The CDR3 DNA reads as TGTGCCAGCAGCTCGTTAGGGACAGGGGGACACTCTGGGGCCAACGTCCTGACTTTC. Amino acid sequence: CASSSLGTGGHSGANVLTF.

The chain carries TRBV7-6 and TRBJ1-2; possible D gene TRBD1, 5 bases. The germline V gene has CDR1 SGHVS and CDR2 FNYEAQ. The CDR3 totals 13 residues. V dropped 3 bases and J dropped 2 bases, with 7 bases sitting between them. This CDR3 reads CASSLGRNYGYTF. CDR3 DNA: TGTGCCAGCAGCTTGGGACGGAACTATGGCTACACCTTC.

This clonotype was seen repeatedly, ten times or more. The chain is built from TRBV7-3 and TRBJ1-2; tentative D call: TRBD1 (6 bases). V lost 2 bases, J lost 6 bases, and 10 bases lay in between. The CDR3 covers 13 residues. Germline CDR1 and CDR2: SGHTA and FQGTGA. DNA for the CDR3: TGTGCCAGCAGCTTATCACAGGGTAATGGCTACACCTTC. It is translated as CASSLSQGNGYTF.